A single sample gave rise to the 8 T cell receptor beta chains below, sequenced in a study of neurological immune-mediated disorders. Using its own MiXCR run on the 5' RACE reads, TCRdb lists one record per CDR3 protein. The sample holds around 44,000 distinct CDR3 sequences, roughly 2.5% seen once. Sequences were obtained from PBMCs. All receptors derive from a man under 40 with multiple sclerosis.

This clonotype was counted many times. The V and J genes are TRBV9 and TRBJ2-2, with D perhaps matching TRBD1 (5 bases). Germline V lookup: CDR1 SGDLS, CDR2 YYNGEE. The CDR3 consists of 15 residues. Trimming removed 6 bases at V and 5 bases at J, with 17 bases between. This CDR3 is CASTAKGRVTGELFF. CDR3 nucleotides: TGTGCCAGCACCGCCAAGGGCAGGGTGACCGGGGAGCTGTTTTTT.

The chain uses TRBV14 and TRBJ2-7, with 15 bases lining up with TRBD2. CDR3 length: 16 amino acids. V gave up 2 bases and J gave up 3 bases; unmatched junction bases: 2. Germline CDR1 is SGHDN and CDR2 is FVKESK. The CDR3 DNA follows: TGTGCCAGCAGCCAACCGGGACTAGCGGGAGGCTACGAGCAGTACTTC. This codes for CASSQPGLAGGYEQYF.

This clonotype ranks as medium-sized. This chain uses TRBV3-1 with TRBJ2-1; weak D call: TRBD1 (6 bases). CDR3 length equals 14 residues. V was clipped by 2 bases and J by 5 bases, with 10 bases between them. Germline lookup yields CDR1 LGHDT and CDR2 YNNKEL (reference sequence). As DNA, the CDR3 is TGTGCCAGCAGCCAACCAGGACAGAACAATGAGCAGTTCTTC. Translation: CASSQPGQNNEQFF.

This clonotype was counted at least ten times. The chain combines TRBV18 with TRBJ2-7, with 9 bases fitting TRBD2. V dropped 6 bases and J dropped 2; count of bases not matched to a gene: 8. Germline V gene data show CDR1 as KGHSH and CDR2 as LQKENI. The CDR3 is 15 amino acids. The CDR3 region has the DNA TGTGCCAGCTCGCCTGGACTAGCGCTCACCTACGAGCAGTACTTC. It is translated as CASSPGLALTYEQYF.

In this sample, this clonotype turned up many times. The genes are TRBV7-6 and TRBJ1-2, with a tentative D call TRBD1 (5 bases). The germline gives CDR1 SGHVS, CDR2 FNYEAQ. The CDR3 totals 13 residues. The V end lost 6 bases, the J end lost 6 bases, and 14 bases lay between the germline ends. The DNA of the CDR3 is TGTGCCAGCAGGGACTATGACAGTGATGGCTACACCTTC. It is translated as CASRDYDSDGYTF. Based on the CDR3 plus reference TRBV7-6 and TRBJ1-2, the full variable domain is GAGVSQSPRYKVTKRGQDVALRCDPISGHVSLYWYRQALGQGPEFLTYFNYEAQQDKSGLPNDRFSAERPEGSISTLTIQRTEQRDSAMYRCASRDYDSDGYTFGSGTRLTVV.

Many counts were recorded for this clonotype. The V call is TRBV5-1, the J call TRBJ2-7, with D possibly matching TRBD1 (6 bases). Germline assignment: CDR1 SGHRS and CDR2 YFSETQ. Trimming pared 0 bases from V and 6 bases from J, leaving 19 bases between. The length of the CDR3 is 16 residues. CDR3 in DNA: TGCGCCAGCAGCTTGGAAACCCTGCGGCAGGGGAGCGAGCAGTACTTC. Its translation is CASSLETLRQGSEQYF. The whole variable domain, remainder taken from reference TRBV5-1 and TRBJ2-7, is KAGVTQTPRYLIKTRGQQVTLSCSPISGHRSVSWYQQTPGQGLQFLFEYFSETQRNKGNFPGRFSGRQFSNSRSEMNVSTLELGDSALYLCASSLETLRQGSEQYFGPGTRLTVT.

This clonotype was seen repeatedly, ten times or more. The rearrangement uses TRBV5-1 and TRBJ2-1; 7 bases are shared with TRBD2. The length of the CDR3 is 12 residues. The junction had 4 bases not matched to a gene; V was cut back by 5 bases and J by 8 bases. CDR1 and CDR2 from the germline V gene are SGHRS and YFSETQ. CDR3 sequence reads: CASRAGGYEQFF. The CDR3 coding sequence is TGCGCCAGCAGGGCCGGGGGGTATGAGCAGTTCTTC.

Comments on this clonotype: The CDR3 does not end in the conserved phenylalanine or tryptophan, so this is likely a read error. This chain uses TRBV12-3 or TRBV12-4 with TRBJ2-1, with 9 bases aligning to TRBD2. V lost 2 bases and J lost 9; bases outside the gene matches: 2. The CDR3 contains 13 residues. The CDR3 DNA follows: TGTGCCAGCAGTTTAAGGACTAGCGCTGAGCAGTTCTGC. Its protein is CASSLRTSAEQFC.